What follows is one T cell receptor beta chain and its context. The target antigen is unknown. This specimen belongs to a study of T cell responses to AZD1222 COVID-19 vaccine. Across the study: Samples with a second dose at about 4 or about 12 weeks were pooled together. Overall study results and limits: Of spike-specific TCRs, nearly half reportedly target regions left unmutated in variants. Across spike, vaccine-associated CD4 TCRs were found, dominant at 160-218 and 743-854. The sample set comprised mostly white British donors with more females, and clonal diversity was possibly underestimated.

The V end was cut by 4 bases, the J end by 6 bases, with 13 bases between. Germline lookup yields CDR1 MNHEY and CDR2 SVGEGT. The CDR3 has 14 amino acids. The assay was immunoSEQ multiplex PCR, and TCRdb's table has in-frame clones only and misses some. This table has around 140,000 clones, roughly 91% appearing once. The specimen was peripheral blood, collected on day 0 of AZD1222 vaccination. This chain links TRBV6-2 or TRBV6-3 with TRBJ2-1; no firm D call. The receptor was derived from an adult in good health. CDR3 region: CASSLWVGFNEQFF. CDR3 DNA: TGTGCCAGCAGTTTATGGGTTGGCTTCAATGAGCAGTTCTTC.